What follows are 20 T cell receptor beta chains derived from one specimen sequenced in a study of response to subunit inactivated influenza vaccine. Using its own MiXCR run on the RT-PCR reads, TCRdb lists one record per CDR3 protein. Found here are a few hundred thousand distinct CDR3 sequences, 9% to 15% of them singletons; the top ten hold 7.8%. Sample: non-naive T cells sorted from PBMCs, taken roughly 2 weeks before vaccination. The receptor source for this set is a man aged 50-60 years who received an inactivated influenza vaccine.

J is TRBJ1-1 and V is TRBV6-2 or TRBV6-3, with a possible D match to TRBD1 (5 bases). CDR3 length: 13 amino acids. The germline V gene encodes CDR1 MNHEY and CDR2 SVGEGT. Trimming stripped 10 bases from V and 3 bases from J, with 15 bases between. The CDR3 loop reads CATWGVFDTEAFF. The DNA for the CDR3 is TGTGCCACTTGGGGGGTTTTCGACACTGAAGCTTTCTTT.

The chain carries TRBV7-2 and TRBJ2-1, with a weak D call TRBD2 (5 bases). The CDR3 sequence is 13 residues long. Germline lookup yields CDR1 SGHTA and CDR2 FQGNSA. The ends were cut back, 6 bases at V and 10 bases at J, with 16 bases in the middle. DNA for the CDR3: TGTGCCAGCAGTCTTAAGAGGACGGGGGAGCAGTTCTTC. The encoded protein is CASSLKRTGEQFF.

The V gene is TRBV14, the J gene TRBJ2-7, with 12 positions matching TRBD2. The J segment lost 5 bases and the V segment lost 4 bases, leaving 12 bases of the junction unmatched. CDR3 size: 17 residues. Looked up from germline, CDR1 is SGHDN and CDR2 is FVKESK. In DNA form, the CDR3 reads TGTGCCAGCAGCCCGGAGGCTAGCGGGAGGGGGGAGCACGAGCAGTACTTC. Translation: CASSPEASGRGEHEQYF.

The chain has TRBV20-1 and TRBJ2-5; TRBD2 aligns across 12 bases. Trimming cost V 6 bases and J 5 bases; bases outside gene matches: 13. CDR1 is DFQATT and CDR2 is SNEGSKA in the germline V gene (reference sequence). The CDR3 runs to 16 residues. The CDR3 bases are TGCAGTGCCACCATATCTAGCGGGAGGGCAGGGGAGACCCAGTACTTC. Its translation: CSATISSGRAGETQYF.

In this sample, this clonotype turned up a few times. The rearrangement links TRBV20-1 to TRBJ2-4; D not certain. CDR3 length: 11 amino acids. From germline, CDR1 is DFQATT and CDR2 SNEGSKA (reference sequence). Trimming left V 1 base short and J 9 bases short, with 7 bases between. The CDR3 nucleotides are TGCAGTGCTAGAGGAGTTGCCATTCAGTACTTC. It specifies CSARGVAIQYF.

This clonotype came up a few times. The chain is built from TRBV28 and TRBJ2-1; a possible D gene is TRBD2 (6 bases). In germline, CDR1 is MDHEN, CDR2 SYDVKM. There are 15 residues in the CDR3. The ends were cut back, 5 bases at V and 7 bases at J, with 18 bases in the middle. The CDR3 spells CASSRPRAGTNEQFF. The CDR3 region has the DNA TGTGCCAGCAGTCGCCCAAGGGCAGGGACTAATGAGCAGTTCTTC.

In this sample, this clonotype turned up a few times. This rearrangement joins TRBV12-3 or TRBV12-4 to TRBJ1-2; 8 nucleotides line up with TRBD1. The V and J ends lost 6 bases and 4 bases, in that order; junction bases with no gene match: 7. The CDR3 contains 14 residues. CDR3 coding DNA: TGTGCCAGCAGCCAGACAGGGGAAGGCTATGGCTACACCTTC. Translation: CASSQTGEGYGYTF.

The table lists this clonotype with many counts. The chain links TRBV20-1 to TRBJ2-1, with 10 bases aligning to TRBD2. Germline assignment: CDR1 DFQATT and CDR2 SNEGSKA (reference sequence). Germline trimming cut 8 bases from V and 2 bases from J; bases unmatched to any gene: 6. The CDR3 extends over 14 amino acids. The CDR3 protein is CSTRSGRAYNEQFF. For the CDR3, the DNA is TGCAGTACCAGAAGCGGGAGGGCCTACAATGAGCAGTTCTTC.

Ten or more counts support this clonotype. V is TRBV12-3 or TRBV12-4 and J is TRBJ2-7; 11 nucleotides align to TRBD1. The length of the CDR3 is 14 residues. Germline trimming cut 6 bases from V and 7 bases from J; bases unmatched to any gene: 8. The CDR3 DNA follows: TGTGCCAGCAGCCCTGGACAGGGGGCTCGTGAGCAGTACTTC. Its translation: CASSPGQGAREQYF.

This clonotype came up a few times. The CDR3 region has the DNA TGTGCCAGCAGCTTAGACCTCAACTACGAGCAGTACTTC. This gives the protein CASSLDLNYEQYF. V is TRBV7-9 and J is TRBJ2-7; unclear D gene. Germline values: CDR1 SEHNR, CDR2 FQNEAQ (reference sequence). V was pared by 1 base and J by 3 bases, with 7 bases between. This CDR3 region has 13 residues.

This sequence joins TRBV6-1 and TRBJ1-1; unclear D gene. Looked up from germline, CDR1 is MNHNS and CDR2 is SASEGT. CDR3 length: 14 amino acids. The V gene lost 6 bases and the J gene lost 4 bases, with 15 bases spanning the gap. CDR3 amino acids: CASSLSGSSTEAFF. As DNA, the CDR3 is TGTGCCAGCAGCCTATCGGGGAGCAGCACTGAAGCTTTCTTT.

A word on this clonotype: A read error may explain this, as a much larger clone is one base away. The chain employs TRBV5-6 and TRBJ2-2; D might be TRBD2 (6 bases). Germline V gives CDR1 SGHDT, CDR2 YYEEEE. The length of the CDR3 is 14 residues. CDR3 DNA: TGTACCAGCACCTCGCCGGGAGAGTCCGGGGAGCTGTTTTTT. Protein sequence: CTSTSPGESGELFF. Full variable domain (outside the CDR3, taken from reference TRBV5-6 and TRBJ2-2): DAGVTQSPTHLIKTRGQQVTLRCSPKSGHDTVSWYQQALGQGPQFIFQYYEEEERQRGNFPDRFSGHQFPNYSSELNVNALLLGDSALYLCTSTSPGESGELFFGEGSRLTVL.

This chain connects TRBV12-3 or TRBV12-4 to TRBJ2-1, with 9 bases identical to TRBD2. The CDR3 length is 16 residues. V gave up 3 bases and J gave up 9 bases; unmatched junction bases: 12. CDR3 sequence (DNA): TGTGCCAGCAGTTTTCATCGGATTAGCGGGAGTGTTGAGCAGTTCTTC. Amino acid sequence: CASSFHRISGSVEQFF.

This clonotype came up a few times. The rearrangement uses TRBV12-3 or TRBV12-4 and TRBJ2-5; D tentatively reads TRBD1 or TRBD2 (5 bases each). Trimming pared 5 bases from V and 5 bases from J, leaving 9 bases between. CDR3 length: 12 amino acids. The CDR3 protein is CASSGTFETQYF. The CDR3 region has the DNA TGTGCCAGCAGTGGGACGTTCGAGACCCAGTACTTC.

This clonotype was seen ten or more times. J is TRBJ2-3 and V is TRBV5-1, with TRBD1 matching 7 bases. The CDR3 is made up of 14 amino acids. Trimming removed 4 bases from V and 2 bases from J; junction bases left unmatched: 4. Germline assignment: CDR1 SGHRS and CDR2 YFSETQ. In nucleotides, the CDR3 is TGCGCCAGCAGCCCCGGGACAGCCACAGATACGCAGTATTTT. Its translation is CASSPGTATDTQYF.

This clonotype was counted at least ten times. J is TRBJ1-5 and V is TRBV3-1; D is unclear. CDR1 and CDR2 from the germline V gene are LGHDT and YNNKEL (reference sequence). V lost 5 bases and J lost 0, with 2 bases in between. This CDR3 has 12 residues. CDR3 loop: CASSFSNQPQHF. The CDR3 DNA reads as TGTGCCAGCAGCTTTAGCAATCAGCCCCAGCATTTT.

The chain recombines TRBV6-1 with TRBJ1-2; D gene ambiguous. V was clipped by 8 bases and J by 0 bases, with 19 bases between them. Looked up from germline, CDR1 is MNHNS and CDR2 is SASEGT. The CDR3 has 16 amino acids. CDR3 loop: CASGVKGLATNYGYTF. CDR3 bases: TGTGCCAGCGGCGTGAAAGGGTTGGCTACTAACTATGGCTACACCTTC.

This clonotype has at least ten counts. The rearrangement uses TRBV29-1 and TRBJ2-4; no definite D call. With 3 bases removed from V and 5 bases from J, the gap between germline ends came to 11 bases. Germline assignment: CDR1 SQVTM and CDR2 ANQGSEA. This CDR3 has 13 amino acids. The CDR3 DNA follows: TGCAGCGTTGAGACGGACGGCGAAAACATTCAGTACTTC. Translated, it gives CSVETDGENIQYF. The variable domain in full, with the rest retrieved from reference TRBV29-1 and TRBJ2-4, is SAVISQKPSRDICQRGTSLTIQCQVDSQVTMMFWYRQQPGQSLTLIATANQGSEATYESGFVIDKFPISRPNLTFSTLTVSNMSPEDSSIYLCSVETDGENIQYFGAGTRLSVL.

The V and J genes are TRBV11-2 and TRBJ2-2, with D perhaps assigned TRBD1 or TRBD2 (5 bases each). The CDR3 spans 18 residues. Germline CDR1 and CDR2: SGHAT and FQNNGV. V gave up 2 bases and J gave up 4 bases, with 20 bases separating them. For the CDR3, the DNA is TGTGCCAGCAGCTTATTCCTCCAGGGACGGAGTAGCACCGGGGAGCTGTTTTTT. Translating it yields CASSLFLQGRSSTGELFF.

A note on this clonotype: A much larger clone sits a single nucleotide away, making a read error possible. V is TRBV6-2 or TRBV6-3 and J is TRBJ2-6; D is unclear. Trimming cost V 1 base and J 3 bases, with 1 base left between them. The CDR3 sequence is 13 residues long. Germline CDR1 is MNHEY and CDR2 is SVGEGT. The CDR3 loop is CASSYFGANVLTF. CDR3 DNA: TGTGCCAGCAGTTACTTTGGGGCCAACGTCCTGACTTTC.